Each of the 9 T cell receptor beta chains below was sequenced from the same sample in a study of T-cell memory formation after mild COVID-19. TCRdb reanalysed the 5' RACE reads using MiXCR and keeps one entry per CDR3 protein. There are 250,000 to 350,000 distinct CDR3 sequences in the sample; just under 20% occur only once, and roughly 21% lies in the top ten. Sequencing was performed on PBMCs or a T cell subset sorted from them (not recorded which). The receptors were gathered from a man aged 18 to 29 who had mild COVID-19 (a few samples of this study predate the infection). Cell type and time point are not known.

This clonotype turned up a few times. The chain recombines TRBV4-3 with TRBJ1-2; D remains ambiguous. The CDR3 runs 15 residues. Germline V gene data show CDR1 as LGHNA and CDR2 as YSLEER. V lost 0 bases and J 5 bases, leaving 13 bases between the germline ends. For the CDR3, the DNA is TGCGCCAGCAGCCAAGATATCCCCCCTGGGTATGGCTACACCTTC. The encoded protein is CASSQDIPPGYGYTF.

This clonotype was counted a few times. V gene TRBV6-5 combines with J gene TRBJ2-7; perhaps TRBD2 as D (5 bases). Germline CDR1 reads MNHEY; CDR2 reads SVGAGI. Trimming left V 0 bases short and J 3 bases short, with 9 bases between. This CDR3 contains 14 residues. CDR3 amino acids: CASSYSSGLYEQYF. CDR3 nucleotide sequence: TGTGCCAGCAGTTACTCTTCCGGACTCTACGAGCAGTACTTC.

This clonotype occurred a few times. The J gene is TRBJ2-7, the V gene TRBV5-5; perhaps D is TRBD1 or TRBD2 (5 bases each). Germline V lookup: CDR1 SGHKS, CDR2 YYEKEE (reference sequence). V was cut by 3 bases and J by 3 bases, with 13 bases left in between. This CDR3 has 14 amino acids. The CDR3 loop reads CASSSGRIGYEQYF. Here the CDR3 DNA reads TGTGCCAGCAGCTCGGGACGGATCGGCTACGAGCAGTACTTC.

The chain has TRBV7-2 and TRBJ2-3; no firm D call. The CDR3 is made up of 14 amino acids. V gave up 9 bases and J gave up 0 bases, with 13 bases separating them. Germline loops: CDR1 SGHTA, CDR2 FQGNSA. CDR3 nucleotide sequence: TGTGCCAGTAAGCAGCAGACTAGCACAGATACGCAGTATTTT. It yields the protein CASKQQTSTDTQYF.

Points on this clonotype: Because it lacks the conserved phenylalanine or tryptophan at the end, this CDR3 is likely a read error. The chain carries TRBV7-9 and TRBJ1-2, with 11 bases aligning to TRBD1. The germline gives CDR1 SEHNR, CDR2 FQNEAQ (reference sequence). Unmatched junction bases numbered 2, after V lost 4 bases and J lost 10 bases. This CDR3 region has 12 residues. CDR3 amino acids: CASSWDRGNYTL. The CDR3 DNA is TGTGCCAGCAGCTGGGACAGGGGGAACTACACCTTA.

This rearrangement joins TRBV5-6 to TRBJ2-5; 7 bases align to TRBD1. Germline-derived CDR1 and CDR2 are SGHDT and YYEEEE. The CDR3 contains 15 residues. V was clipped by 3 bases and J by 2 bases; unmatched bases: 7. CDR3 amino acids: CASSSGTVLQETQYF. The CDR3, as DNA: TGTGCCAGCAGCTCCGGGACAGTTCTACAAGAGACCCAGTACTTC.

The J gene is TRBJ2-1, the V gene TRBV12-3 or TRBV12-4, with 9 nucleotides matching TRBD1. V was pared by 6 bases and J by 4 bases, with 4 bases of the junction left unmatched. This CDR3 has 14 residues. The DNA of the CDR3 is TGTGCCAGCAGGCCGGGACAGGGTTACAATGAGCAGTTCTTC. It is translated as CASRPGQGYNEQFF.

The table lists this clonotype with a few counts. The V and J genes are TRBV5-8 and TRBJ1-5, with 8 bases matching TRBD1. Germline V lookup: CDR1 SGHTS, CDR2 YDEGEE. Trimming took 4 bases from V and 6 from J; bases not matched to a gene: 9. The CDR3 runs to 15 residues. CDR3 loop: CASSRTRGLGQPQHF. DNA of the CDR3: TGTGCCAGCAGCCGGACCAGGGGGCTGGGTCAGCCCCAGCATTTT. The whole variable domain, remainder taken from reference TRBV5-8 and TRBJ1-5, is EAGVTQSPTHLIKTRGQQATLRCSPISGHTSVYWYQQALGLGLQFLLWYDEGEERNRGNFPPRFSGRQFPNYSSELNVNALELEDSALYLCASSRTRGLGQPQHFGDGTRLSIL.

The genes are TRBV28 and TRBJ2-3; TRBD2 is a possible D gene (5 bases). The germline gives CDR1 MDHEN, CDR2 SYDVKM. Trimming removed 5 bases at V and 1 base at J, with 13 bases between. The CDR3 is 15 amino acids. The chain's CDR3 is CASSPPGRGTDTQYF. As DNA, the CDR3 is TGTGCCAGCAGTCCCCCGGGAAGGGGCACAGATACGCAGTATTTT. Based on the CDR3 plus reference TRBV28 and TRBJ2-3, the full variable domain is DVKVTQSSRYLVKRTGEKVFLECVQDMDHENMFWYRQDPGLGLRLIYFSYDVKMKEKGDIPEGYSVSREKKERFSLILESASTNQTSMYLCASSPPGRGTDTQYFGPGTRLTVL.